Following are 20 T cell receptor beta chains from one sample sequenced in a study of T cell repertoires in cytomegalovirus infection. A single record per CDR3 protein comes from TCRdb applying MiXCR to the reads. The table has under 350,000 distinct CDR3 sequences, 9.5% seen once. Sequenced: PBMCs. These receptors were obtained from a human donor in good health (CMV status not recorded). Some clones in this sample may be carry-over from other donors' samples.

This chain joins TRBV7-6 and TRBJ1-2, with a weak D call TRBD1 (5 bases). The length of the CDR3 is 13 residues. V lost 5 bases, J lost 4 bases, and 11 bases lay in between. Per germline, CDR1 SGHVS and CDR2 FNYEAQ. The CDR3 DNA reads TGTGCCAGCAGCCCAGGGTTTATCTATGGCTACACCTTC. It codes for CASSPGFIYGYTF.

This clonotype has more than one count but fewer than ten. The chain recombines TRBV19 with TRBJ1-5; TRBD1 matches 11 bases. V lost 10 bases and J lost 5; bases outside the gene matches: 10. The CDR3 is 15 residues long. Germline CDR1 is LNHDA and CDR2 is SQIVND (reference sequence). CDR3 protein: CATSPGQGADQPQHF. DNA of the CDR3: TGTGCCACCTCCCCCGGACAGGGGGCCGATCAGCCCCAGCATTTT.

V is TRBV19 and J is TRBJ1-5, with D unresolved. The ends were cut back, 0 bases at V and 5 bases at J, with 8 bases in the middle. The germline V gene has CDR1 LNHDA and CDR2 SQIVND (reference sequence). This CDR3 has 14 residues. Here the CDR3 DNA reads TGTGCCAGTAGTATAGACAGGTCACATCAGCCCCAGCATTTT. Its translation is CASSIDRSHQPQHF.

This clonotype was recorded at least ten times. The chain joins TRBV7-2 to TRBJ1-2; 9 bases map to TRBD1. Germline-derived CDR1 and CDR2 are SGHTA and FQGNSA. This CDR3 region has 16 residues. The trim removed 4 bases at V and 7 bases at J, leaving 13 bases unmatched. The CDR3 nucleotides read TGTGCCAGCAGCTCCCCAGGAACAGGGGGCGACGGTGGCTACACCTTC. Its translation: CASSSPGTGGDGGYTF.

This clonotype was seen repeatedly, ten times or more. The rearrangement links TRBV6-1 to TRBJ2-2; 7 nucleotides match TRBD2. The germline V gene encodes CDR1 MNHNS and CDR2 SASEGT. This CDR3 has 13 amino acids. Trimming at V came to 6 bases and at J to 6 bases, leaving 4 bases not matched to a gene. The CDR3 here is CASRPGGPGELFF. In DNA form, the CDR3 reads TGTGCCAGCAGGCCGGGAGGCCCCGGGGAGCTGTTTTTT.

This clonotype was picked up many times. The V and J genes are TRBV11-1 and TRBJ2-2; 14 bases are shared with TRBD2. Germline V gene lookup returns CDR1 SGHAT and CDR2 FQDESV (reference sequence). The CDR3 loop spans 14 amino acids. The junction had 5 bases not matched to a gene; V was cut back by 8 bases and J by 9 bases. The CDR3 sequence: CASAGTSGSWELFF. The CDR3 nucleotides are TGTGCCAGCGCTGGGACTAGCGGGAGCTGGGAGCTGTTTTTT.

At least ten counts were recorded for this clonotype. The chain recombines TRBV7-2 with TRBJ1-4; D unclear. The CDR3 contains 14 residues. Germline V gene data show CDR1 as SGHTA and CDR2 as FQGNSA. V shed 4 bases and J shed 0 bases, with 6 bases lying between them. The CDR3 DNA reads TGTGCCAGCAGCTCGGTAGCAACTAATGAAAAACTGTTTTTT. Amino acids: CASSSVATNEKLFF.

This clonotype appeared a few times. The V and J genes are TRBV19 and TRBJ1-5, with D possibly TRBD1 on 5 matching bases. The CDR3 is made up of 16 amino acids. The germline V and J ends were trimmed by 3 bases and 6 bases, with 18 bases remaining between them. CDR1 LNHDA and CDR2 SQIVND come from the germline V gene (reference sequence). The CDR3 DNA is TGTGCCAGTAGTATCTCCCCGCGGGGGGGAATTCAGCCCCAGCATTTT. Translated: CASSISPRGGIQPQHF.

This clonotype has more than one count but fewer than ten. The chain employs TRBV12-3 or TRBV12-4 and TRBJ2-5; D gene ambiguous. CDR3 length: 15 residues. V gave up 5 bases and J gave up 5 bases, with 18 bases separating them. This chain's CDR3 is CASSPFVLGGETQYF. DNA of the CDR3: TGTGCCAGCAGTCCATTCGTCCTTGGTGGGGAGACCCAGTACTTC.

Ten or more counts support this clonotype. The CDR3 nucleotides are TGTGCCAGCAGCAAGACAGGGGGCGACTTTGGCTACACCTTC. Its translation is CASSKTGGDFGYTF. The rearrangement links TRBV7-2 to TRBJ1-2, with 10 bases that match TRBD1. Germline CDR1 and CDR2: SGHTA and FQGNSA. The CDR3 totals 14 residues. V was clipped by 5 bases and J by 7 bases; unmatched bases: 7.

The rearrangement uses TRBV6-5 and TRBJ1-2, with 7 bases that match TRBD1. This CDR3 contains 15 residues. Germline V gene data show CDR1 as MNHEY and CDR2 as SVGAGI. Trimming cost V 0 bases and J 3 bases; bases outside gene matches: 4. The CDR3 DNA sequence: TGTGCCAGCAGTTACTCTATCAGGGGGGACTATGGCTACACCTTC. It specifies CASSYSIRGDYGYTF.

This clonotype was seen a handful of times. The rearrangement links TRBV12-3 or TRBV12-4 to TRBJ2-2; 7 bases are shared with TRBD1. V shed 6 bases and J 0 bases; nucleotides not matched to a gene: 1. The CDR3 has 14 amino acids. The CDR3 DNA is TGTGCCAGCAGGGGACAGACGAACACCGGGGAGCTGTTTTTT. It codes for CASRGQTNTGELFF.

The chain uses TRBV12-3 or TRBV12-4 and TRBJ2-5; D is perhaps TRBD2 (6 bases). CDR3 length equals 16 residues. Trimming cost V 4 bases and J 3 bases, with 18 bases left between them. Written as DNA, the CDR3 is TGTGCCAGCAGTTCCTCCGGGACTCCCCCCAAAGAGACCCAGTACTTC. It codes for CASSSSGTPPKETQYF.

This chain links TRBV7-2 with TRBJ1-5, with 7 bases identical to TRBD1. After removal of 5 bases from V and 1 base from J, the junction contained 5 bases not matched to a gene. This CDR3 has 15 residues. CDR1 is SGHTA, CDR2 FQGNSA, per germline. CDR3 coding DNA: TGTGCCAGCAGCCAGCAGGGGGGCAGCAATCAGCCCCAGCATTTT. Amino acids: CASSQQGGSNQPQHF.

This clonotype occurred many times. This chain uses TRBV7-2 with TRBJ2-3; maybe TRBD2 (7 bases). Trimming left V 1 base short and J 5 bases short, with 16 bases between. CDR1 is SGHTA, CDR2 FQGNSA, per germline. The length of the CDR3 is 16 residues. CDR3 amino acids: CASSLGLGGGGDTQYF. In DNA, the CDR3 is TGTGCCAGCAGCTTAGGATTGGGGGGAGGGGGAGATACGCAGTATTTT.

V and J are TRBV11-2 and TRBJ2-5; TRBD2 matches 9 bases. J was trimmed by 4 bases and V by 5 bases; bases with no gene match: 11. The CDR3 runs to 16 residues. Germline V CDR1 and CDR2: SGHAT, FQNNGV. CDR3 nucleotide sequence: TGTGCCAGCAGCCTTTCCTTTAGCGGGAGTCGAGAGACCCAGTACTTC. Its protein is CASSLSFSGSRETQYF. Full variable domain (rest looked up from reference TRBV11-2 and TRBJ2-5): EAGVAQSPRYKIIEKRQSVAFWCNPISGHATLYWYQQILGQGPKLLIQFQNNGVVDDSQLPKDRFSAERLKGVDSTLKIQPAKLEDSAVYLCASSLSFSGSRETQYFGPGTRLLVL.

Note on this clonotype: Possible read error: a much larger clone is one base away. This CDR3 is CASSLALASGVAQFF. The CDR3 DNA reads TGTGCCAGCAGCTTAGCGCTTGCTAGCGGGGTTGCGCAGTTCTTC. The V call is TRBV7-6, the J call TRBJ2-1, with 9 bases matching TRBD2. Germline CDR1 is SGHVS and CDR2 is FNYEAQ. The CDR3 has 15 amino acids. The trim removed 0 bases at V and 12 bases at J, leaving 9 bases unmatched.

Of note for this clonotype: The junction departs from the called germline gene at one end, perhaps through a read error. This chain uses TRBV7-9 with TRBJ1-2; D call uncertain. The germline V gene has CDR1 SEHNR and CDR2 FQNEAQ (reference sequence). This CDR3 comprises 15 residues. CDR3 nucleotides: TGTGCCAGCAGCTTCCCAATGACGGTGAACTATGGCTACGCCTTC. Its translation: CASSFPMTVNYGYAF. Supplemented by reference TRBV7-9 and TRBJ1-2, the full variable domain reads DTGVSQNPRHKITKRGQNVTFRCDPISEHNRLYWYRQTLGQGPEFLTYFQNEAQLEKSRLLSDRFSAERPKGSFSTLEIQRTEQGDSAMYLCASSFPMTVNYGYAFGSGTRLTVV.

This clonotype has at least ten counts. The chain recombines TRBV7-2 with TRBJ2-7; 8 bases fit TRBD2. CDR1 and CDR2 (germline): SGHTA, FQGNSA. The CDR3 runs to 14 residues. Trimming took 3 bases from V and 2 from J; bases not matched to a gene: 3. The DNA of the CDR3 is TGTGCCAGCAGCTTGGGCGGGAGGACCTACGAGCAGTACTTC. It is translated as CASSLGGRTYEQYF.

Ten or more counts support this clonotype. The rearrangement uses TRBV6-2 or TRBV6-3 and TRBJ2-1; 9 positions agree with TRBD2. V was pared by 5 bases and J by 3 bases, with 5 bases of the junction left unmatched. The CDR3 totals 15 residues. CDR1 MNHEY and CDR2 SVGEGT come from the germline V gene. The CDR3 coding sequence is TGTGCCAGCAGTCTAGAAGCGGGAGGCTACAATGAGCAGTTCTTC. This sequence encodes CASSLEAGGYNEQFF.